Each of the 32 T cell receptor beta chains below was sequenced from the same sample in a study of blood T cell repertoires in COVID-19. Here immunoSEQ multiplex PCR was the method, and the copy in TCRdb shows in-frame clones only, minus some. The sample has fewer than 85,000 clones; around three quarters are singletons. Sequenced input: peripheral blood. These receptors were obtained from a woman older than 75 with active or convalescent COVID-19.

In its sample, this clone was seen many times. The V and J genes are TRBV19 and TRBJ1-5; 11 bases are a match to TRBD1. Germline assignment: CDR1 LNHDA and CDR2 SQIVND (reference sequence). There are 16 residues in the CDR3. J gave up 7 bases and V 3 bases, and 8 bases lay outside the gene matches. CDR3 amino acids: CASSIPGQGARQPQHF. The CDR3, as DNA: TGTGCCAGTAGTATCCCCGGACAGGGGGCACGGCAGCCCCAGCATTTT.

The chain joins TRBV6-4 to TRBJ1-5; no clear D gene. Germline values: CDR1 MRHNA, CDR2 SNTAGT. This CDR3 contains 13 residues. The V end was cut by 8 bases, the J end by 3 bases, with 11 bases between. This chain's CDR3 is CASQEVINQPQHF. In nucleotides, the CDR3 is TGTGCCAGCCAGGAGGTCATCAATCAGCCCCAGCATTTT.

This clone was seen a few times. The genes are TRBV7-9 and TRBJ2-3, with 7 bases aligning to TRBD1. This CDR3 comprises 16 residues. Germline V gives CDR1 SEHNR, CDR2 FQNEAQ (reference sequence). J lost 3 bases, V lost 5 bases, and 11 bases had no gene match. The CDR3 protein is CASSPSRGWETDTQYF. The CDR3 DNA is TGTGCCAGCAGCCCGTCCAGGGGGTGGGAAACAGATACGCAGTATTTT.

This chain connects TRBV7-8 to TRBJ2-5; a weak D match, TRBD1 (6 bases). Germline assignment: CDR1 SGHVS and CDR2 FQNEAQ. The CDR3 runs to 19 residues. V was clipped by 3 bases and J by 2 bases, with 25 bases between them. The CDR3 reads CASSFFPTQWTAQQETQYF. The CDR3 DNA sequence: TGTGCCAGCAGCTTTTTCCCTACCCAGTGGACAGCTCAACAAGAGACCCAGTACTTC.

The rearrangement joins TRBV18 to TRBJ1-6, with D possibly matching TRBD1 (6 bases). The germline gives CDR1 KGHSH, CDR2 LQKENI. Trimming cost V 2 bases and J 7 bases, with 12 bases left between them. The CDR3 is made up of 15 amino acids. The CDR3 region has the DNA TGTGCCAGCTCACCAACGGCCAGGGGCAATTCACCCCTCCACTTT. This sequence encodes CASSPTARGNSPLHF.

The chain recombines TRBV7-9 with TRBJ1-3; no definite D call. V was clipped by 5 bases and J by 0 bases, with 5 bases between them. The CDR3 sequence is 13 residues long. Germline values: CDR1 SEHNR, CDR2 FQNEAQ (reference sequence). CDR3 amino acids: CASSERSGNTIYF. DNA for the CDR3: TGTGCCAGCAGCGAGCGCTCTGGAAACACCATATATTTT.

This chain links TRBV6-4 with TRBJ2-6; D gene ambiguous. With 6 bases removed from V and 1 base from J, the gap between germline ends came to 13 bases. Per germline, CDR1 MRHNA and CDR2 SNTAGT. The CDR3 spans 16 residues. This CDR3 is CASSHTIDSGANVLTF. CDR3 nucleotide sequence: TGTGCCAGCAGCCACACAATCGATTCTGGGGCCAACGTCCTGACTTTC.

The J gene is TRBJ2-3, the V gene TRBV14; the D is unclear. This CDR3 is 12 amino acids long. V was clipped by 0 bases and J by 7 bases, with 5 bases between them. Germline V CDR1 and CDR2: SGHDN, FVKESK. CDR3 bases: TGTGCCAGCAGCCAAGAGTCAAATACGCAGTATTTT. This encodes CASSQESNTQYF.

This rearrangement joins TRBV5-4 to TRBJ2-3, with 11 bases aligning to TRBD2. CDR1 is SGHNT and CDR2 is YYREEE in the germline V gene (reference sequence). The CDR3 is 18 amino acids. V was pared by 1 base and J by 0 bases, with 7 bases of the junction left unmatched. The CDR3 DNA sequence: TGTGCCAGCAGCTTGAGGCTAGCGGGGGGCCGTAGCACAGATACGCAGTATTTT. As protein: CASSLRLAGGRSTDTQYF.

The V call is TRBV4-3, the J call TRBJ2-2, with D maybe TRBD2 (7 bases). There are 16 residues in the CDR3. Germline lookup yields CDR1 LGHNA and CDR2 YSLEER. Trimming pared 7 bases from V and 2 bases from J, leaving 17 bases between. CDR3 residues: CASKPSGGINTGELFF. CDR3 coding DNA: TGCGCCAGCAAGCCATCGGGGGGCATAAACACCGGGGAGCTGTTTTTT.

V and J are TRBV28 and TRBJ1-4, with 11 bases lining up with TRBD1. In germline, CDR1 is MDHEN, CDR2 SYDVKM. The length of the CDR3 is 12 residues. The ends lost 4 bases at V and 11 bases at J; junction bases unmatched: 0. The CDR3 DNA reads TGTGCCAGCAGTTGGGACAGGGGGAAACTGTTTTTT. Protein sequence: CASSWDRGKLFF.

The CDR3 loop reads CASSHRTGAGNTIYF. The CDR3 nucleotides read TGTGCCAGCAGCCACAGAACAGGGGCTGGAAACACCATATATTTT. The V and J genes are TRBV14 and TRBJ1-3, with 7 positions matching TRBD1. Germline CDR1 is SGHDN and CDR2 is FVKESK. The CDR3 spans 15 residues. J lost 2 bases, V lost 3 bases, and 4 bases had no gene match.

CDR3 in DNA: TGTGCCAGCAGCTTAGTGGGGGGGTTCAACAATGAGCAGTTCTTC. This sequence encodes CASSLVGGFNNEQFF. The genes are TRBV11-1 and TRBJ2-1; 7 bases align to TRBD2. Germline V gene sequence: CDR1 SGHAT, CDR2 FQDESV (reference sequence). This CDR3 comprises 15 residues. The V and J ends lost 1 base and 5 bases, in that order; junction bases with no gene match: 5.

The chain combines TRBV7-3 with TRBJ2-2; TRBD2 aligns across 13 bases. This CDR3 has 20 amino acids. The germline V gene encodes CDR1 SGHTA and CDR2 FQGTGA. The trim removed 1 base at V and 2 bases at J, leaving 10 bases unmatched. The CDR3 here is CASSLNFGLAGVLNTGELFF. In nucleotides, the CDR3 is TGTGCCAGCAGCTTAAATTTCGGACTAGCGGGGGTTTTAAACACCGGGGAGCTGTTTTTT.

The rearrangement uses TRBV10-3 and TRBJ2-7; maybe TRBD1 (6 bases). The CDR3 totals 14 residues. Germline lookup yields CDR1 ENHRY and CDR2 SYGVKD. V was shortened by 5 bases and J by 5 bases, with 16 bases between the two germline ends. The DNA for the CDR3 is TGTGCCATCAGTAACCGGGACATAGGACACGAGCAGTACTTC. It codes for CAISNRDIGHEQYF.

The chain is built from TRBV10-3 and TRBJ1-4, with 7 positions matching TRBD1. Looked up from germline, CDR1 is ENHRY and CDR2 is SYGVKD. V lost 3 bases to trimming and J lost 7 bases; unmatched junction nucleotides: 8. The CDR3 has 15 residues. The CDR3 DNA is TGTGCCATCAGTGACCGACAGGGCAGAGGTGAAAAACTGTTTTTT. As protein: CAISDRQGRGEKLFF.

This clone is medium-sized. The rearrangement uses TRBV6-2 or TRBV6-3 and TRBJ2-7; D is uncertain. V lost 2 bases to trimming and J lost 7 bases, with 9 bases between them. The germline V gene encodes CDR1 MNHEY and CDR2 SVGEGT. This CDR3 region has 12 residues. The DNA for the CDR3 is TGTGCCAGCAGTTACCCAGGCAAAGAGCAGTACTTC. The encoded protein is CASSYPGKEQYF.

This rearrangement joins TRBV18 to TRBJ1-2; TRBD1 might be the D (5 bases). This CDR3 is built from 13 residues. V gave up 3 bases and J gave up 4 bases, with 9 bases separating them. CDR1 is KGHSH and CDR2 is LQKENI in the germline V gene. This CDR3 reads CASSPSDSYGYTF. Here the CDR3 DNA reads TGTGCCAGCTCACCCTCCGACAGCTATGGCTACACCTTC.

This clone was counted a single time. V and J are TRBV6-2 or TRBV6-3 and TRBJ1-5, with 10 positions matching TRBD1. The CDR3 runs to 18 residues. Germline CDR1 and CDR2: MNHEY and SVGEGT. The trim removed 1 base at V and 1 base at J, leaving 7 bases unmatched. The CDR3 reads CASSYLIGTGESNQPQHF. The CDR3, as DNA: TGTGCCAGCAGTTACTTGATCGGGACAGGGGAGAGCAATCAGCCCCAGCATTTT.

The V and J genes are TRBV6-4 and TRBJ2-3; 9 nucleotides agree with TRBD1. Germline CDR1 reads MRHNA; CDR2 reads SNTAGT. The junction had 5 bases not matched to a gene; V was cut back by 11 bases and J by 2 bases. The CDR3 runs to 13 residues. CDR3 protein: CASRDRVTDTQYF. The CDR3 nucleotides read TGTGCCTCCCGGGACAGGGTCACAGATACGCAGTATTTT.

The V and J genes are TRBV7-9 and TRBJ2-5; possibly TRBD2 for D (6 bases). Germline loops: CDR1 SEHNR, CDR2 FQNEAQ (reference sequence). CDR3 length: 15 residues. Between the trimmed V and J ends, which lost 1 base and 4 bases, there was a span of 13 bases. This CDR3 reads CASSLDTGVAETQYF. As DNA, the CDR3 is TGTGCCAGCAGCTTAGATACGGGGGTAGCAGAGACCCAGTACTTC.

The CDR3 DNA reads TGTGCCAGCAGCGCAGTGGGACAGGGGGCCACTGAAGCTTTCTTT. As protein: CASSAVGQGATEAFF. This chain joins TRBV5-8 and TRBJ1-1; 12 bases map to TRBD1. V trimming: 4 bases; J trimming: 4 bases; junction bases outside the gene matches: 5. The CDR3 has 15 amino acids. Germline V CDR1 and CDR2: SGHTS, YDEGEE.

This clone was counted between two and nine times. This chain uses TRBV4-3 with TRBJ1-3, with D possibly matching TRBD1 (6 bases). The V end was cut by 4 bases, the J end by 4 bases, with 14 bases between. This CDR3 has 15 residues. The germline CDR1 and CDR2 sequences are LGHNA and YSLEER. The CDR3 DNA reads as TGCGCCAGCAGCCCATTGGGGGCGCTGGGAAACACCATATATTTT. It codes for CASSPLGALGNTIYF.

This clone was picked up one time. V usage is TRBV11-2 and J usage is TRBJ1-4; 7 positions agree with TRBD1. The trim removed 1 base at V and 4 bases at J, leaving 9 bases unmatched. CDR1 is SGHAT, CDR2 FQNNGV, per germline. This CDR3 is built from 17 residues. The CDR3 region has the DNA TGTGCCAGCAGCTTAGTTCCTTTGGGACAGAGTAATGAAAAACTGTTTTTT. It specifies CASSLVPLGQSNEKLFF.

The chain links TRBV6-5 to TRBJ1-1; TRBD1 agrees at 8 bases. J gave up 4 bases and V 6 bases, and 4 bases lay outside the gene matches. There are 13 residues in the CDR3. Germline CDR1 and CDR2: MNHEY and SVGAGI. CDR3 coding DNA: TGTGCCAGCAGCAGGGGGCGAGGCACTGAAGCTTTCTTT. Its translation: CASSRGRGTEAFF.

The J gene is TRBJ1-6, the V gene TRBV19; D is unclear. CDR3 length equals 14 residues. The V gene lost 6 bases and the J gene lost 5 bases, with 11 bases spanning the gap. Per the germline V gene, CDR1 is LNHDA and CDR2 is SQIVND (reference sequence). The CDR3, as DNA: TGTGCCAGTAGACACGAACCAGATAATTCACCCCTCCACTTT. Its translation: CASRHEPDNSPLHF.

The chain links TRBV11-3 to TRBJ1-1, with D unclear. The CDR3 sequence is 12 residues long. The germline V gene encodes CDR1 SGHNT and CDR2 YENEEA. V lost 2 bases and J lost 4, with 5 bases in between. The CDR3 spells CASSLHGTEAFF. CDR3 in DNA: TGTGCCAGCAGCTTACACGGCACTGAAGCTTTCTTT.

The rearrangement uses TRBV29-1 and TRBJ2-3, with D possibly being TRBD1 (5 bases). The germline V gene encodes CDR1 SQVTM and CDR2 ANQGSEA. CDR3 length: 13 residues. Between the trimmed V and J ends, which lost 4 bases and 5 bases, there was a span of 13 bases. CDR3 in amino acids: CSVGRALLDTQYF. In DNA, the CDR3 is TGCAGCGTTGGCAGGGCTTTGTTAGATACGCAGTATTTT.

The rearrangement joins TRBV7-2 to TRBJ1-2; weak D call: TRBD1 (5 bases). The CDR3 consists of 15 residues. Trimming shortened V by 1 base and J by 4 bases, and 13 bases separated the two germline ends. CDR1 SGHTA and CDR2 FQGNSA come from the germline V gene. In DNA, the CDR3 is TGTGCCAGCAGCTTAGGAAAAGGGGCCCTCTATGGCTACACCTTC. It translates to CASSLGKGALYGYTF.

The V call is TRBV6-5, the J call TRBJ2-2, with D hard to call. Trimming cost V 11 bases and J 5 bases, with 15 bases left between them. CDR3 size: 13 residues. CDR1 MNHEY and CDR2 SVGAGI come from the germline V gene. CDR3 DNA sequence: TGTGCCCTTACTGAGAGAGAAACCGGGGAGCTGTTTTTT. This translates into CALTERETGELFF.

V is TRBV5-1 and J is TRBJ2-3; TRBD1 might be the D (6 bases). Germline V gives CDR1 SGHRS, CDR2 YFSETQ. The ends were cut back, 0 bases at V and 3 bases at J, with 23 bases in the middle. CDR3 length: 19 amino acids. CDR3 in amino acids: CASSLEGAAGASRTDTQYF. The CDR3 DNA follows: TGCGCCAGCAGCTTGGAGGGTGCGGCAGGGGCAAGTAGGACAGATACGCAGTATTTT.

The chain combines TRBV5-1 with TRBJ2-7; 10 bases line up with TRBD2. V lost 4 bases to trimming and J lost 5 bases; unmatched junction nucleotides: 6. This CDR3 spans 14 amino acids. Germline V CDR1 and CDR2: SGHRS, YFSETQ. The CDR3 region is CASSLGTSVDEQYF. CDR3 in DNA: TGCGCCAGCAGCCTAGGGACTAGCGTCGACGAGCAGTACTTC.